These T cell receptor beta chains were read from a single sample in a study of molecular identifiers for immune sequencing clone quantification. TCRdb independently ran MiXCR on the PCR reads; one entry per CDR3 protein. The table includes around 300,000 distinct CDR3 sequences, roughly 24% detected once. The sample taken for sequencing was naive CD8+ T cells from blood, with Jurkat cell RNA spiked in. The receptors were sampled from a human donor in good health. Some libraries in this study had Jurkat cell RNA spiked in. CDR3s include the opening cysteine and the closing phenylalanine or tryptophan. Each record gives: J gene, V gene, CDR3 protein.

TRBJ2-7 TRBV12-3/TRBV12-4 CASSLDGPGEKFAYEQYF
TRBJ2-5 TRBV7-9 CASSLVAVMIAGGHVQETQYF
TRBJ2-7 TRBV19 CASSRGIEQYF
TRBJ1-2 TRBV3-1 CASRQRGVVNYGYPF
TRBJ1-5 TRBV6-1 CASRREGSSNQPQHF
TRBJ2-5 TRBV28 CANSLDRVQETQYF
TRBJ1-1 TRBV12-5 CASGLTGGWTEAFF
TRBJ1-1 TRBV29-1 CSVVRAPEAFF
TRBJ1-1 TRBV30 CAWSPTSNTEAFF
TRBJ2-5 TRBV11-2 CASSLEAGEETQYF
TRBJ2-1 TRBV30 CAWNWRGGGEQFF
TRBJ2-7 TRBV30 CAWTPGQLSYEQYF
TRBJ2-3 TRBV2 CASTHRPSGNTDTQYF
TRBJ2-1 TRBV7-9 CASSKGLYNEQFF
TRBJ2-5 TRBV12-3/TRBV12-4 CASSYPGRQETQYF
TRBJ2-7 TRBV6-5 CAGPGTDVSYEQYF
TRBJ1-3 TRBV28 CASSDRIRGNTIYF
TRBJ2-5 TRBV10-3 CAISESSREGGETQYF
TRBJ2-5 TRBV19 CASSISETQYF
TRBJ2-5 TRBV7-9 CASSLVSYPTQYF
TRBJ2-2 TRBV7-9 CASRVTGELFF
TRBJ1-2 TRBV27 CASSPGLGPTNYGYTF
TRBJ2-4 TRBV12-3/TRBV12-4 CAGSLEQGLKNIQYF
TRBJ1-4 TRBV12-3/TRBV12-4 CASSFSRARGAFEKLFF
TRBJ2-5 TRBV6-5 CASSYSTGETQYF
TRBJ2-7 TRBV27 CAGSPPDREFGEQYF
TRBJ2-1 TRBV4-3 CASSQVGGTGYNEQFF
TRBJ2-5 TRBV11-2 CASSYRTETQYF
TRBJ1-2 TRBV2 CASSELLGQTDGYTF
TRBJ2-3 TRBV7-3 CASSPSGAGRTDTQYF
TRBJ2-1 TRBV7-6 CASSLGLGGSYNEQFF
TRBJ2-5 TRBV12-3/TRBV12-4 CASSLGLVETQYF
TRBJ1-1 TRBV6-5 CASSYGTGSTEALF
TRBJ2-1 TRBV4-1 CASSQVPGVSYNEQFF
TRBJ2-7 TRBV6-6 CASSFDERYEQYF
TRBJ2-4 TRBV5-3 CASSLSGGLAKNIQYF
TRBJ1-1 TRBV6-2/TRBV6-3 CPSSPTANTEAFF
TRBJ2-3 TRBV19 CATALNGGVTDTQYF
TRBJ1-1 TRBV29-1 CSVEAQGARTEAFF
TRBJ2-7 TRBV7-9 CASCGGTAYEQYF